This TCR beta chain comes out of a study of T cell changes during pregnancy in multiple sclerosis. Assay used: immunoSEQ multiplex PCR; TCRdb lists only in-frame clones, some missing. The sample consists of 70,000 to 95,000 clones, about 88% of them appearing once. The CDR3 runs 16 residues. Trimming cost V 8 bases and J 5 bases; bases outside gene matches: 13. CDR1 and CDR2 (germline): LNHDA, SQIVND (reference sequence). The chain links TRBV19 to TRBJ1-1; 11 bases are a match to TRBD1. The material sequenced was peripheral blood, taken before pregnancy. The sequence was collected from a female donor with multiple sclerosis, enrolled in a pregnancy study. In DNA, the CDR3 is TGTGCCAGTCGAAGTAGGACAGGGGGCGTCGAGACTGAAGCTTTCTTT. Its protein is CASRSRTGGVETEAFF.